This is a list of T cell receptor beta chains from one sample in a study of blood T cell repertoires in COVID-19. Repertoires were generated with immunoSEQ multiplex PCR, while TCRdb's copy carries only in-frame clones and drops some. The repertoire holds roughly 100,000 clones, with 80% to 90% as singletons. Sequences were obtained from peripheral blood. These receptors all stem from a man aged 55 to 70 with acute or convalescent COVID-19. CDR3s include the opening cysteine and the closing phenylalanine or tryptophan. A D gene is named only where the DNA matches it firmly. Expanded clones are given a class, and other clones once, few, many or no size at all.

j_gene	v_gene	abundance	d_gene	CDR3aa	CDR3nt
TRBJ2-7	TRBV9	once	TRBD2	CASSVGLGGTYEQYF	TGTGCCAGCAGCGTAGGTCTCGGGGGGACGTACGAGCAGTACTTC
TRBJ2-5	TRBV18	NA	NA	CASSPGGLPKETQYF	TGTGCCAGCTCACCGGGCGGGTTACCCAAAGAGACCCAGTACTTC
TRBJ2-7	TRBV18	NA	TRBD2	CASSLGLAGGNYEQYF	TGTGCCAGCTCATTGGGACTAGCGGGGGGGAACTACGAGCAGTACTTC
TRBJ1-2	TRBV2	NA	TRBD1	CASRLLAGGAGYTF	TGTGCCAGCAGGCTTTTGGCAGGGGGCGCGGGCTACACCTTC
TRBJ1-6	TRBV12-3/TRBV12-4	NA	NA	CASSLSDNSPLHF	TGTGCCAGCAGTTTATCGGATAATTCACCCCTCCACTTT
TRBJ2-1	TRBV5-1	NA	NA	CASSLFYEQFF	TGCGCCAGCAGCCTATTTTATGAGCAGTTCTTC
TRBJ1-2	TRBV15	NA	TRBD1	CATSRWTGGNGYTF	TGTGCCACCAGCAGGTGGACAGGGGGAAATGGCTACACCTTC
TRBJ2-5	TRBV5-1	NA	TRBD2	CASSSGRTSGEETQYF	TGCGCCAGCAGCTCAGGGAGAACTAGCGGGGAAGAGACCCAGTACTTC
TRBJ1-1	TRBV30	NA	NA	CAWNPSGDTEAFF	TGTGCCTGGAACCCGTCAGGGGACACTGAAGCTTTCTTT
TRBJ2-7	TRBV7-2	NA	TRBD1	CASSLHRGQGYEQYF	TGTGCCAGCAGCTTACACAGGGGGCAGGGATACGAGCAGTACTTC
TRBJ2-2	TRBV10-1	NA	NA	CASSEQAITGELFF	TGCGCCAGCAGTGAGCAGGCGATCACCGGGGAGCTGTTTTTT
TRBJ1-3	TRBV29-1	few	TRBD1	CSALGQGSGNTIYF	TGCAGCGCCCTGGGACAGGGATCTGGAAACACCATATATTTT
TRBJ2-7	TRBV6-6	NA	TRBD1	CASSYETGGFYEQYF	TGTGCCAGCAGTTACGAGACAGGGGGCTTCTACGAGCAGTACTTC
TRBJ2-7	TRBV15	NA	TRBD2	CATSRGLAGTYEQYF	TGTGCCACCAGCAGAGGTCTAGCGGGCACCTACGAGCAGTACTTC